This T cell receptor (beta chain) was retrieved from a study of radiotherapy plus CTLA-4 blockade in lung cancer. Study in general: Objective response rate was over 15%; disease control rate, about 28%.

Regarding this clone: Its antigen is unknown.

This CDR3 comprises 11 residues. Germline V gives CDR1 SGHTA, CDR2 FQGNSA. Deletions cut 5 bases from V and 7 bases from J, with 6 bases between. Study outcomes and limitations: Once radiotherapy plus ipilimumab had been given, TCR clones derived from tumor expanded in blood. In blood, early T cell clone dynamics reportedly predicted response best, together with interferon-beta.

Chemo-refractory metastatic non-small-cell lung cancer patients received focal radiation with ipilimumab CTLA-4 blockade. The repertoire was sequenced with immunoSEQ multiplex PCR; TCRdb's copy has only in-frame clones and lacks some. The sample holds around 120,000 clones, 78% seen once. This sequence joins TRBV7-2 and TRBJ2-1, with D unclear. This clonotype was sampled from a human donor with non-small cell lung cancer who had a partial response to radiotherapy plus ipilimumab. The sequences come from peripheral blood, collected from a patient treated with radiotherapy plus ipilimumab. The CDR3 nucleotides are TGTGCCAGCAGCATAATTAATGAGCAGTTCTTC. It codes for CASSIINEQFF.